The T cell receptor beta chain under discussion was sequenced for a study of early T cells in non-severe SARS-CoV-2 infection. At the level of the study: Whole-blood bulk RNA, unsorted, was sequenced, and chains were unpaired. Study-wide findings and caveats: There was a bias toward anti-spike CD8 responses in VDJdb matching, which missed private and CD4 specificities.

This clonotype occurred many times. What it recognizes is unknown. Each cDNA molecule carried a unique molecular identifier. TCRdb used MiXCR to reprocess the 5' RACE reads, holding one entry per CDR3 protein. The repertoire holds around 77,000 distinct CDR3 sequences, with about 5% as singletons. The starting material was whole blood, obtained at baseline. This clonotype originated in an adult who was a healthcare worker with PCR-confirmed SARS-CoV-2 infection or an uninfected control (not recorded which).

The DNA for the CDR3 is TGCAGCGTACCACCGCCACGGAGGAACTATGGCTACACCTTC. This translates into CSVPPPRRNYGYTF. The chain joins TRBV29-1 to TRBJ1-2; no clear D gene. CDR1 and CDR2 (germline): SQVTM, ANQGSEA. V lost 6 bases and J 2 bases, leaving 16 bases between the germline ends. This CDR3 is 14 amino acids long. The full variable domain, in which reference TRBV29-1 and TRBJ1-2 provide the parts outside the CDR3, is SAVISQKPSRDICQRGTSLTIQCQVDSQVTMMFWYRQQPGQSLTLIATANQGSEATYESGFVIDKFPISRPNLTFSTLTVSNMSPEDSSIYLCSVPPPRRNYGYTFGSGTRLTVV.